This TCR beta chain was identified during a study of blood T cell repertoires in COVID-19. On the study more broadly: Spain, Italy and the United States supplied samples that represented acute and convalescent COVID-19. Sample material is recorded as cDNA or gDNA derived from T cells, B-cell-depleted T cells, or PBMCs.

This CDR3 contains 16 residues. J was trimmed by 2 bases and V by 5 bases; bases with no gene match: 3. From germline, CDR1 is LNHDA and CDR2 SQIVND (reference sequence). Original handling: Amplification from reference gene primers served as the basis for estimated nucleated cell counts. The table came from immunoSEQ multiplex PCR; TCRdb's copy has only in-frame clones and leaves some out. From that table come the V and J calls and clone size; the DNA was used to work out D and trimming. Among about 190,000 clones listed, 80% were seen once. This sequence joins TRBV19 and TRBJ1-6, with 10 positions matching TRBD1. This receptor was identified in a man in his 60s with acute or convalescent COVID-19. The source material was peripheral blood. CDR3 coding DNA: TGTGCCAGTAGTGGGGACAGGGGCGCCTATAATTCACCCCTCCACTTT. It specifies CASSGDRGAYNSPLHF.